What follows are 7 T cell receptor beta chains derived from one specimen sequenced in a study of regulatory T cells in long-lasting Graves disease. Construction of TCR beta libraries relied on iRepertoire HTBI primers and on Arm-PCR targeting CDR3 regions. TCRdb analysed the multiplex PCR reads with MiXCR anew, one entry per CDR3 protein. The table shows under 250,000 distinct CDR3 sequences, with roughly 18% occurring only once. Time point given: newly diagnosed GD, antithyroid drugs for less than 3 months. Isolated PBMC RNA provided the starting material for the TCR library. The same specimen was also included in a second study, on T cells in Graves' hyperthyroidism and ophthalmopathy.

This specimen was peripheral blood mononuclear cells (PBMCs), taken at new diagnosis, from a patient treated with antithyroid drugs. These receptor sequences come from a woman aged 25 to 39 with Graves disease.

This clonotype was detected many times. This sequence joins TRBV12-3 or TRBV12-4 and TRBJ1-1; weak D call: TRBD1 (6 bases). This CDR3 has 16 residues. With 0 bases removed from V and 6 bases from J, the gap between germline ends came to 17 bases. The CDR3: CASSLAWGGEGAEAFF. CDR3 DNA sequence: TGTGCCAGCAGTTTAGCGTGGGGGGGCGAGGGAGCTGAAGCTTTCTTT.

Turning to this clonotype: One end of the junction does not line up with germline, which may come from a read error. The chain has TRBV30 and TRBJ1-1; D gene unclear. CDR1 is GTSNPN and CDR2 is SVGIG in the germline V gene (reference sequence). The CDR3 runs 14 residues. The CDR3 DNA is TGTGCCTGGAAGTTTTCAGGATTGGGCGCTGAAACTTTCTTT. Protein product: CAWKFSGLGAETFF.

This clonotype has a count of ten or more. The rearrangement links TRBV7-2 to TRBJ1-2, with 9 bases aligning to TRBD1. CDR3 length: 14 residues. Trimming at V came to 7 bases and at J to 8 bases, leaving 11 bases not matched to a gene. CDR1 and CDR2 (germline): SGHTA, FQGNSA. The CDR3 coding sequence is TGTGCCAGCACCAAAATACAGGGGGCTTGGGGCTACACCTTC. Amino acid sequence: CASTKIQGAWGYTF.

This clonotype was seen ten or more times. The chain carries TRBV20-1 and TRBJ2-3; D is uncertain. The V gene lost 6 bases and the J gene lost 2 bases, with 12 bases spanning the gap. Looked up from germline, CDR1 is DFQATT and CDR2 is SNEGSKA (reference sequence). The length of the CDR3 is 13 residues. The CDR3 DNA reads TGCAGTGCCCCGAACGGTCTCACAGATACGCAGTATTTT. This gives the protein CSAPNGLTDTQYF.

The chain recombines TRBV12-3 or TRBV12-4 with TRBJ2-7; 9 bases align to TRBD2. V dropped 6 bases and J dropped 6; count of bases not matched to a gene: 15. This CDR3 region has 16 residues. The CDR3 is CASSPPREGVLAEQYF. The CDR3 nucleotides read TGTGCCAGCAGCCCCCCGCGGGAGGGAGTGCTCGCCGAGCAGTACTTC.

This clonotype was seen ten or more times. The chain is built from TRBV12-3 or TRBV12-4 and TRBJ1-3; D gene unclear. Trimming took 2 bases from V and 0 from J, leaving 8 bases between them. The CDR3 is made up of 15 amino acids. The CDR3 region is CASSLLAYSGNTIYF. CDR3 bases: TGTGCCAGCAGTTTATTGGCCTACTCTGGAAACACCATATATTTT.

This clonotype has at least ten counts. The chain is built from TRBV28 and TRBJ1-2, with D maybe TRBD1 (5 bases). The germline V gene encodes CDR1 MDHEN and CDR2 SYDVKM. There are 12 residues in the CDR3. V lost 8 bases to trimming and J lost 2 bases, with 9 bases between them. CDR3 coding DNA: TGTGCCAGCTACGACAGAAACTATGGCTACACCTTC. Protein product: CASYDRNYGYTF.